What follows describes a single TCR beta chain. The sort gate was single viable CD3+CD4+CD8-CD45RO+ cells for memory CD4+ T cells. CMV serostatus came from serum IgG against pp150, pp28, p38, p52. Total CD4+ T cells were enriched by CD4 positive selection. The CDR3 sequence is 15 residues long. V shed 7 bases and J 4 bases; nucleotides not matched to a gene: 12. The germline CDR1 and CDR2 sequences are ENHRY and SYGVKD. This sample stems from a study of memory CD4+ T cells and cytomegalovirus serostatus. Whole-study context: Donors were healthy Belgian adults, fewer than ten CMV seropositive and 20 to 30 seronegative.

Only in-frame clones appear in the TCRdb table, and some are missing; sequencing was by immunoSEQ multiplex PCR. The sample shows about 41,000 clones, approximately 80% of them seen only once. The J gene is TRBJ2-5, the V gene TRBV10-3; 7 bases are a match to TRBD2. Sequencing was performed on memory CD4+ T cells from blood. The TCR was taken from an adult in good health and CMV-seronegative. The CDR3 coding sequence is TGTGCCATCAAGGCAGCCAGCGGGAACTTAGAGACCCAGTACTTC. Encoded protein: CAIKAASGNLETQYF.